The 25 T cell receptor beta chains presented below share a single source sample, sequenced in a study of T cells in localized non-small cell lung cancer. Profiled with immunoSEQ multiplex PCR; TCRdb holds only in-frame clones, not every one. The table includes tens of thousands of clones, roughly 90% detected once. Sample: peripheral blood, taken before any cancer treatment. The receptors originated from a female donor older than 55 with stage I squamous cell lung carcinoma.

The rearrangement links TRBV11-2 to TRBJ2-7; 11 nucleotides align to TRBD2. This CDR3 has 16 amino acids. CDR1 and CDR2 from the germline V gene are SGHAT and FQNNGV. V was pared by 5 bases and J by 7 bases, with 13 bases of the junction left unmatched. CDR3 DNA sequence: TGTGCCAGCAGCCCAGGACTAGCGGGCCTAGGGGGAGAGCAGTACTTC. It translates to CASSPGLAGLGGEQYF.

A single count supports this clone. The chain carries TRBV5-6 and TRBJ2-3, with D perhaps matching TRBD2 (5 bases). The CDR3 loop spans 16 amino acids. CDR1 SGHDT and CDR2 YYEEEE come from the germline V gene. Between the trimmed V and J ends, which lost 1 base and 4 bases, there was a span of 16 bases. The chain's CDR3 is CASSLLGRGHSDTQYF. CDR3 coding DNA: TGTGCCAGCAGCTTGTTGGGAAGAGGGCATTCAGATACGCAGTATTTT. The full variable domain, with the rest looked up from reference TRBV5-6 and TRBJ2-3, is DAGVTQSPTHLIKTRGQQVTLRCSPKSGHDTVSWYQQALGQGPQFIFQYYEEEERQRGNFPDRFSGHQFPNYSSELNVNALLLGDSALYLCASSLLGRGHSDTQYFGPGTRLTVL.

This clone was counted only a few times. The rearrangement links TRBV27 to TRBJ1-3, with 9 bases lining up with TRBD1. J was trimmed by 0 bases and V by 3 bases; bases with no gene match: 3. Germline V CDR1 and CDR2: MNHEY, SMNVEV (reference sequence). This CDR3 spans 16 amino acids. CDR3 DNA: TGTGCCAGCAGTTTGGGACAGGGACACTCTGGAAACACCATATATTTT. This translates into CASSLGQGHSGNTIYF.

This rearrangement joins TRBV2 to TRBJ2-5; D gene ambiguous. The V gene lost 4 bases and the J gene lost 5 bases, with 11 bases spanning the gap. Per the germline V gene, CDR1 is SNHLY and CDR2 is FYNNEI. The CDR3 length is 13 residues. The CDR3 coding sequence is TGTGCCAGCAGTGTAGGGCTAGGGGAGACCCAGTACTTC. Its protein is CASSVGLGETQYF.

The table lists this clone with a few counts. The genes are TRBV4-1 and TRBJ2-7; D remains ambiguous. The germline gives CDR1 MGHRA, CDR2 YSYEKL. The CDR3 contains 14 residues. Trimming left V 3 bases short and J 0 bases short, with 9 bases between. DNA of the CDR3: TGCGCCAGCAGCCAGAATTGGATCTCCTACGAGCAGTACTTC. Translation: CASSQNWISYEQYF.

This chain links TRBV19 with TRBJ2-7; D perhaps matches TRBD1 (7 bases). The CDR3 totals 13 residues. V lost 6 bases to trimming and J lost 5 bases, with 14 bases between them. In germline, CDR1 is LNHDA, CDR2 SQIVND (reference sequence). CDR3 sequence (DNA): TGTGCCAGTAGCGGGGGAGACAGGGACGAGCAGTACTTC. Its translation: CASSGGDRDEQYF.

The chain employs TRBV11-2 and TRBJ2-7, with 11 bases identical to TRBD2. V shed 0 bases, J shed 6 bases, and the junction held 13 bases outside the gene matches. CDR3 length: 18 amino acids. Germline assignment: CDR1 SGHAT and CDR2 FQNNGV. CDR3 in DNA: TGTGCCAGCAGCTTAGACGCCGGACTAGCGGGTCCCTCTGGCGAGCAGTACTTC. Translating gives CASSLDAGLAGPSGEQYF.

This sequence joins TRBV29-1 and TRBJ1-1, with TRBD1 matching over 7 bases. The germline V gene has CDR1 SQVTM and CDR2 ANQGSEA. The CDR3 consists of 15 residues. The J segment lost 0 bases and the V segment lost 7 bases, leaving 11 bases of the junction unmatched. The CDR3 DNA reads as TGCAGCGACGGCACAGGGGCCACTATGAACACTGAAGCTTTCTTT. Its translation: CSDGTGATMNTEAFF.

The J gene is TRBJ1-2, the V gene TRBV5-1; 8 bases fit TRBD1. Trimming at V came to 4 bases and at J to 2 bases, leaving 7 bases not matched to a gene. The germline gives CDR1 SGHRS, CDR2 YFSETQ. The CDR3 loop spans 15 amino acids. Written as DNA, the CDR3 is TGCGCCAGCAGCCGAGGGACAGGAGAGAACTATGGCTACACCTTC. Translated, it gives CASSRGTGENYGYTF. The entire variable domain, with the rest obtained from reference TRBV5-1 and TRBJ1-2, is as follows: KAGVTQTPRYLIKTRGQQVTLSCSPISGHRSVSWYQQTPGQGLQFLFEYFSETQRNKGNFPGRFSGRQFSNSRSEMNVSTLELGDSALYLCASSRGTGENYGYTFGSGTRLTVV.

The chain employs TRBV7-8 and TRBJ2-1; TRBD2 agrees at 7 bases. The CDR3 runs 15 residues. Germline loops: CDR1 SGHVS, CDR2 FQNEAQ. V lost 4 bases and J lost 7; bases outside the gene matches: 10. The CDR3 coding sequence is TGTGCCAGCAGCTCTCGGACTAGAAGGTCTAATGAGCAGTTCTTC. This translates into CASSSRTRRSNEQFF.

This sequence joins TRBV9 and TRBJ2-2; 10 bases line up with TRBD2. The CDR3 is made up of 18 amino acids. Germline values: CDR1 SGDLS, CDR2 YYNGEE. The V gene end was trimmed by 4 bases and the J gene end by 0 bases; junction bases not matched to a gene: 9. CDR3 region: CASSRFASGGSNTGELFF. The DNA of the CDR3 is TGTGCCAGCAGCAGATTTGCTAGCGGGGGCTCGAACACCGGGGAGCTGTTTTTT.

In this sample, this clone turned up a few times. CDR3 region: CASSQTADSFTSYNEQFF. As DNA, the CDR3 is TGCGCCAGCAGCCAAACCGCGGACAGTTTCACCTCCTACAATGAGCAGTTCTTC. V and J are TRBV4-3 and TRBJ2-1; possible D gene TRBD1, 6 bases. This CDR3 has 18 residues. Per germline, CDR1 LGHNA and CDR2 YSLEER. The V gene lost 2 bases and the J gene lost 0 bases, with 17 bases spanning the gap.

This clone was recorded a few times. V and J are TRBV7-8 and TRBJ2-5; 8 bases are a match to TRBD2. CDR1 and CDR2 from the germline V gene are SGHVS and FQNEAQ. This CDR3 comprises 14 residues. Trimming cost V 6 bases and J 2 bases; bases outside gene matches: 5. The CDR3 DNA sequence: TGTGCCAGCAGAGTTAGCGGGACTCAAGAGACCCAGTACTTC. It codes for CASRVSGTQETQYF.

The chain combines TRBV30 with TRBJ1-3, with 12 positions matching TRBD1. Germline CDR1 reads GTSNPN; CDR2 reads SVGIG (reference sequence). After removal of 3 bases from V and 3 bases from J, the junction contained 9 bases not matched to a gene. The CDR3 runs 17 residues. The CDR3: CAWSLRDRGRVGNTIYF. CDR3 bases: TGTGCCTGGAGCCTCCGGGACAGGGGGCGCGTTGGAAACACCATATATTTT.

The genes are TRBV6-5 and TRBJ2-7; 13 bases are shared with TRBD2. There are 15 residues in the CDR3. With 5 bases clipped from V and 5 bases from J, the junction kept 6 bases outside the gene matches. Germline V gives CDR1 MNHEY, CDR2 SVGAGI. In DNA form, the CDR3 reads TGTGCCAGCAGTCTATCCGGGACTAGCGGGAACGAGCAGTACTTC. It translates to CASSLSGTSGNEQYF.

The rearrangement uses TRBV11-3 and TRBJ2-3; TRBD1 aligns across 7 bases. The V gene end was trimmed by 0 bases and the J gene end by 2 bases; junction bases not matched to a gene: 8. This CDR3 region has 17 residues. Germline-derived CDR1 and CDR2 are SGHNT and YENEEA. The CDR3 region has the DNA TGTGCCAGCAGCTTAGATGGGGGACAGACACACACAGATACGCAGTATTTT. Its translation is CASSLDGGQTHTDTQYF.

V is TRBV19 and J is TRBJ2-7, with D unclear. The CDR3 runs 13 residues. Trimming took 6 bases from V and 1 from J, leaving 10 bases between them. Germline V lookup: CDR1 LNHDA, CDR2 SQIVND (reference sequence). CDR3 protein: CASSLGLSYEQYF. CDR3 nucleotides: TGTGCCAGTAGCCTCGGGTTGTCCTACGAGCAGTACTTC.

The chain combines TRBV5-1 with TRBJ2-1; 9 bases are a match to TRBD2. The ends lost 0 bases at V and 3 bases at J; junction bases unmatched: 7. CDR3 length: 17 residues. CDR1 and CDR2 from the germline V gene are SGHRS and YFSETQ. The CDR3 region is CASSLGLAGANYNEQFF. DNA for the CDR3: TGCGCCAGCAGCTTGGGGTTAGCGGGAGCGAACTACAATGAGCAGTTCTTC.

The rearrangement links TRBV30 to TRBJ2-1; D is perhaps TRBD2 (6 bases). The CDR3 is made up of 13 amino acids. CDR1 is GTSNPN, CDR2 SVGIG, per germline (reference sequence). Trimming pared 0 bases from V and 7 bases from J, leaving 10 bases between. The CDR3 region is CAWSVLGGNEQFF. Here the CDR3 DNA reads TGTGCCTGGAGTGTACTTGGAGGGAATGAGCAGTTCTTC.

This chain uses TRBV27 with TRBJ2-1, with TRBD2 identical over 8 bases. Looked up from germline, CDR1 is MNHEY and CDR2 is SMNVEV (reference sequence). V lost 7 bases to trimming and J lost 0 bases; unmatched junction nucleotides: 8. The CDR3 has 16 amino acids. This CDR3 reads CASIPTSASSYNEQFF. CDR3 DNA sequence: TGTGCCAGCATCCCGACTAGCGCTAGCTCCTACAATGAGCAGTTCTTC.

The chain links TRBV19 to TRBJ2-3; 14 nucleotides match TRBD2. The CDR3 loop spans 18 amino acids. CDR1 and CDR2 (germline): LNHDA, SQIVND (reference sequence). J gave up 5 bases and V 5 bases, and 12 bases lay outside the gene matches. CDR3 residues: CASSRGLAGDVGRDTQYF. DNA of the CDR3: TGTGCCAGTAGTCGGGGACTAGCGGGAGATGTTGGAAGAGATACGCAGTATTTT.

The V call is TRBV5-6, the J call TRBJ1-2; perhaps TRBD1 as D (5 bases). Germline loops: CDR1 SGHDT, CDR2 YYEEEE. CDR3 size: 15 residues. The germline V and J ends were trimmed by 1 base and 4 bases, with 14 bases remaining between them. The CDR3 DNA follows: TGTGCCAGCAGCTTGCTCAGGGATTACCTCTATGGCTACACCTTC. It is translated as CASSLLRDYLYGYTF.

The V and J genes are TRBV30 and TRBJ1-2, with 9 positions matching TRBD1. Germline V gene lookup returns CDR1 GTSNPN and CDR2 SVGIG (reference sequence). The CDR3 contains 11 residues. V gave up 8 bases and J gave up 7 bases; unmatched junction bases: 5. In DNA, the CDR3 is TGTGCCGACCGGACAGGGGTTGGCTACACCTTC. It yields the protein CADRTGVGYTF.

V gene TRBV7-6 combines with J gene TRBJ2-7, with a weak D call TRBD2 (5 bases). Between the trimmed V and J ends, which lost 1 base and 2 bases, there was a span of 12 bases. Germline V gene lookup returns CDR1 SGHVS and CDR2 FNYEAQ. The CDR3 runs to 15 residues. The CDR3, as DNA: TGTGCCAGCAGCTTAGATCCGGGTAGCGCCTACGAGCAGTACTTC. Translated, it gives CASSLDPGSAYEQYF.

The CDR3 loop reads CSVDEQGEGEAFF. The CDR3 DNA is TGCAGCGTTGATGAACAGGGGGAGGGTGAAGCTTTCTTT. This chain joins TRBV29-1 and TRBJ1-1; 8 positions agree with TRBD1. This CDR3 has 13 residues. V lost 3 bases to trimming and J lost 7 bases; unmatched junction nucleotides: 7. Germline CDR1 reads SQVTM; CDR2 reads ANQGSEA.